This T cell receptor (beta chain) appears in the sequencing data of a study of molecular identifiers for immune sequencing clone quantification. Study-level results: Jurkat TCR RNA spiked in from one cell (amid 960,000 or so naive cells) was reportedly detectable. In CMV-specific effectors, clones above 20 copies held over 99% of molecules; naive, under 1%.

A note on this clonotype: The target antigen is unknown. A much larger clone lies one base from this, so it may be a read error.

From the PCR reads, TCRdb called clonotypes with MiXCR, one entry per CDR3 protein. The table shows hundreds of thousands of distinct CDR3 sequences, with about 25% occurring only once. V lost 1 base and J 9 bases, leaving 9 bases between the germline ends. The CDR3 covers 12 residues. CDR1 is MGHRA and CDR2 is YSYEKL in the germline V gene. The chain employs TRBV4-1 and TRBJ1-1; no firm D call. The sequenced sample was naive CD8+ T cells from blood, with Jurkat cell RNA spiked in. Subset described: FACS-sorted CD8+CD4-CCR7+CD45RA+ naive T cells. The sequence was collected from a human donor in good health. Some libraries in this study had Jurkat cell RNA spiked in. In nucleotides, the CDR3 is TGCGCCAGCAGCCAAGGGCAGATTAAAGCTTTCTTT. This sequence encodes CASSQGQIKAFF.